This TCR beta chain appears in the sequencing data of a study of graft-versus-host responses after intestinal transplantation. Using immunoSEQ multiplex PCR, the repertoire was profiled, and TCRdb retains in-frame clones only, with some absent. The sample carries more than 50,000 clones, 91% recorded once. Germline CDR1 MGHRA, CDR2 YSYEKL. This CDR3 region has 17 residues. Trimming took 4 bases from V and 1 from J; bases not matched to a gene: 9. The chain employs TRBV4-1 and TRBJ2-5; 10 bases line up with TRBD2. The source is a human patient who received an intestinal transplant, so some T cells may come from the graft donor. The sample consisted of PBMCs, taken nearly 670 days after intestinal transplant. The CDR3 DNA reads as TGCGCCAGCAGCCGCGAGGGCCTAGCGGGGGTCCAAGAGACCCAGTACTTC. Translated: CASSREGLAGVQETQYF.